This TCR beta chain was profiled in a study of shared clonotypes between healthy human individuals. General study results and limits: Represented diversity (both genetic and exposure-history) was limited by the small number of donors. Non-shared clonotypes were found to have lower generation probabilities than the clonotypes that were shared by all four of the sorted-subset donors.

CDR1 and CDR2 from the germline V gene are SGHTA and FQGNSA. The CDR3 is made up of 13 amino acids. Trimming left V 3 bases short and J 1 base short, with 6 bases between. Caucasian adults living in Nashville, Tennessee, provided all samples. Repertoires were generated with immunoSEQ multiplex PCR, while TCRdb's copy carries only in-frame clones and drops some. Here the sample spans approximately 2,000,000 clones, 85% to 95% being singletons. About this clone: The antigen is not known.

This TCR came from a man aged 18 to 30 in good health. Some clones in this sample may be carry-over from other donors' samples. The V call is TRBV7-2, the J call TRBJ2-5; D might be TRBD2 (5 bases). Sample: naive CD4+ T cells from PBMCs. Subset meaning: CD45RA+ positively selected. In nucleotides, the CDR3 is TGTGCCAGCAGCTTCGGGATCCAAGAGACCCAGTACTTC. Amino acids: CASSFGIQETQYF.